Included here is one TCR beta chain sequence, with context. Libraries were prepared by immunoSEQ multiplex PCR; TCRdb keeps only in-frame clonotypes and omits some of them. The repertoire has about 2 million clones, roughly 94% of them found once; the top ten carry more than 0.1%. This record comes from a study of shared clonotypes between healthy human individuals. Study context: The donor group consisted of a couple of women and a few men, aged 18 to 49.

This CDR3 comprises 13 residues. The chain recombines TRBV21-1 with TRBJ2-7; no check of the table's D call, TRBD1, against the DNA was made. TRBV21-1 is described as a pseudogene. The sample consisted of naive CD4+ T cells sorted from blood. Sample subset: CD45RA+ positively selected. This TCR was recovered from a man younger than 35 in good health. The DNA for the CDR3 is TGTGCCAGCAGCGGACAGTGGGGCTACGAGCAGTACTTC. As protein: CASSGQWGYEQYF.